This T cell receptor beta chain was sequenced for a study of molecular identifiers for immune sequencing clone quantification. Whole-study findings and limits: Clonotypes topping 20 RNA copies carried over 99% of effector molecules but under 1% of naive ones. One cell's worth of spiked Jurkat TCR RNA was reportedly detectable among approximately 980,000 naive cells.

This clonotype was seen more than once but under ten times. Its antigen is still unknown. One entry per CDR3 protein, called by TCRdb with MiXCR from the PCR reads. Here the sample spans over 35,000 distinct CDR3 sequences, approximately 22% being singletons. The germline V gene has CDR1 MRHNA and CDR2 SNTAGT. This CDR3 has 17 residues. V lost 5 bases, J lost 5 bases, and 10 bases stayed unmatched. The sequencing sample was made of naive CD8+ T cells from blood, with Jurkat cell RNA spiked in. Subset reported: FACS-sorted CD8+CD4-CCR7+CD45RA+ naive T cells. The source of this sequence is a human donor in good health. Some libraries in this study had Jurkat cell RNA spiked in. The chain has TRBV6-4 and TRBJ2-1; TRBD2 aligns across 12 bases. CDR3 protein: CASSKWGLAGLDNEQFF. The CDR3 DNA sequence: TGTGCCAGCAGTAAGTGGGGACTAGCGGGTCTCGACAATGAGCAGTTCTTC.